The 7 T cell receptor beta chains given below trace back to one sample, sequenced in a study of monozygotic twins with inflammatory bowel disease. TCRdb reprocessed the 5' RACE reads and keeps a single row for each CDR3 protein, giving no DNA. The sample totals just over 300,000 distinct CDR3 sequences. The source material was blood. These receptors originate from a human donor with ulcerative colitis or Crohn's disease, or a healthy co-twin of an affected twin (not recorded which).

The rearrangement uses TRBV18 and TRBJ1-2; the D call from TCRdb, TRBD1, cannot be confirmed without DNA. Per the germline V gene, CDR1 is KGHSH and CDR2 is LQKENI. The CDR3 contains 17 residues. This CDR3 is CASSPPDRGLQNYGYTF.

The CDR3 reads CASSPLSAGGNEQFF. The V and J genes are TRBV18 and TRBJ2-1; as DNA is missing, the TRBD2 call by TCRdb cannot be tested. The CDR3 contains 15 residues. CDR1 is KGHSH, CDR2 LQKENI, per germline.

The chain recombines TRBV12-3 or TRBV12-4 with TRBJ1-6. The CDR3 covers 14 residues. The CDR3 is CASSRRNDNSPLHF.

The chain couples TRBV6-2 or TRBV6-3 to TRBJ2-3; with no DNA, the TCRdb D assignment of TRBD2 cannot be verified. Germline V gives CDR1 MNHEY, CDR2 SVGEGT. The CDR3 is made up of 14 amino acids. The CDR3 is CASKASGRADTQYF.

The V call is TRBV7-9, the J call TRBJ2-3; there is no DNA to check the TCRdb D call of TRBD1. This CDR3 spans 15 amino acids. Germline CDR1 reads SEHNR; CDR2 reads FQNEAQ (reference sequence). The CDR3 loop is CASSFDRQSADTQYF. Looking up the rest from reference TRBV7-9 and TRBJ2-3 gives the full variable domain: DTGVSQNPRHKITKRGQNVTFRCDPISEHNRLYWYRQTLGQGPEFLTYFQNEAQLEKSRLLSDRFSAERPKGSFSTLEIQRTEQGDSAMYLCASSFDRQSADTQYFGPGTRLTVL.

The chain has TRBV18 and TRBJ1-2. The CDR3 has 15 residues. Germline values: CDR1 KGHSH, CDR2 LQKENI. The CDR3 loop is CASSQSQNSNNGYTF.

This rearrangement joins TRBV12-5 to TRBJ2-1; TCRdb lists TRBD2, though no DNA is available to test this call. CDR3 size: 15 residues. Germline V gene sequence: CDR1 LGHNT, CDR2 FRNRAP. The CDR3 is CASALSLGFRNEQFF.